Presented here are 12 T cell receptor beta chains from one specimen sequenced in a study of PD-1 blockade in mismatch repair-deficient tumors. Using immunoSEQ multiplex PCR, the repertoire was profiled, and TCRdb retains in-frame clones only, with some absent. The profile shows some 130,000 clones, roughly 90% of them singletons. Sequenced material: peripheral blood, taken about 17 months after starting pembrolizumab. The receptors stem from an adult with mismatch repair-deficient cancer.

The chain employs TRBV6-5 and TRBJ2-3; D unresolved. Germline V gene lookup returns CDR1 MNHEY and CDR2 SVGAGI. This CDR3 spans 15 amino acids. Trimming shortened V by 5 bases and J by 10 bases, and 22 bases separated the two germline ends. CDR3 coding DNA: TGTGCCAGCAGTAGAAACACGCACGGATCCTTCTCGCAGTATTTT. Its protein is CASSRNTHGSFSQYF.

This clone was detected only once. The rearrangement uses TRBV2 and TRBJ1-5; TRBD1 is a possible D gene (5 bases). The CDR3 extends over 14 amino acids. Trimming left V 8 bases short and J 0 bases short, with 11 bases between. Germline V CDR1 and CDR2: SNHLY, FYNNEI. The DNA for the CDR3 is TGTGCCAGCGAGGGACCTTATAGCAATCAGCCCCAGCATTTT. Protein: CASEGPYSNQPQHF.

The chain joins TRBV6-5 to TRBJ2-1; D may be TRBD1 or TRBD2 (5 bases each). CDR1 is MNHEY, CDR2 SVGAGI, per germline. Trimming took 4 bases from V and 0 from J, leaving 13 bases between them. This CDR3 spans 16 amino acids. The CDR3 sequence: CASSSLTGGSYNEQFF. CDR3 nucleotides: TGTGCCAGCAGTTCGCTTACTGGGGGCTCCTACAATGAGCAGTTCTTC.

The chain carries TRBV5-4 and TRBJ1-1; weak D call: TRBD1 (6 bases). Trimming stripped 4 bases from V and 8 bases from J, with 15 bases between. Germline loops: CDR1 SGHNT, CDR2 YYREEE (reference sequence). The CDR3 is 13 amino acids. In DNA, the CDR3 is TGTGCCAGCAGCCCGTTCGGGGGCGCGGAAGCTTTCTTT. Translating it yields CASSPFGGAEAFF.

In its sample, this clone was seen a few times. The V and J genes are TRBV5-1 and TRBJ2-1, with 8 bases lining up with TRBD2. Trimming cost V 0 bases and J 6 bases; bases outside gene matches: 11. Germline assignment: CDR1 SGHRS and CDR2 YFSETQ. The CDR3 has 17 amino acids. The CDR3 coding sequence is TGCGCCAGCAGCTTGGCCTGGCGGGGGGTGATCACCAATGAGCAGTTCTTC. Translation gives CASSLAWRGVITNEQFF.

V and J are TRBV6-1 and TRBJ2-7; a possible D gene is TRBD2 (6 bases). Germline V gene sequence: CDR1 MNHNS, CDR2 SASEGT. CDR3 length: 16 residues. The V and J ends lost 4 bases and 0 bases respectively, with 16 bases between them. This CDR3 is CASSVLGRQSSYEQYF. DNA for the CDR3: TGTGCCAGCAGTGTCTTGGGGAGGCAAAGCTCCTACGAGCAGTACTTC.

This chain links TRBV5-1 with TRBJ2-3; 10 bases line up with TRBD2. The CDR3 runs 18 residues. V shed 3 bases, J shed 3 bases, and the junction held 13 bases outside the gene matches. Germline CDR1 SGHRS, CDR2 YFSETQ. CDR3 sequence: CASSSPPKREGRTDTQYF. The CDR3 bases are TGCGCCAGCAGCTCCCCACCAAAGCGGGAGGGCCGGACAGATACGCAGTATTTT.

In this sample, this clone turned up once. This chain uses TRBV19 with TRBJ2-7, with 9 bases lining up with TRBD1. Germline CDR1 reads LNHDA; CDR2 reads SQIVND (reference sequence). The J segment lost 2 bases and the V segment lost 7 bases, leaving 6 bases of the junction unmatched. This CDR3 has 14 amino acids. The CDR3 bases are TGTGCCAGTACCCCGGGACAGGGTCCCTACGAGCAGTACTTC. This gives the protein CASTPGQGPYEQYF.

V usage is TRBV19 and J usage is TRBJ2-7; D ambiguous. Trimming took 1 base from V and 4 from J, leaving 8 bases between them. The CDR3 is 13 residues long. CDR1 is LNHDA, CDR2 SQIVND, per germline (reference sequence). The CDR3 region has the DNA TGTGCCAGTAGTATAGGGTCCCTTTACGAGCAGTACTTC. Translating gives CASSIGSLYEQYF.

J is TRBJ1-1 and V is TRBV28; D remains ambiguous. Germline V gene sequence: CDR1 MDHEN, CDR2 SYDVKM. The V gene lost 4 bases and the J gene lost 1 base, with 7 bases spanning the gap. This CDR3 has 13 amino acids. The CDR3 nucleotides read TGTGCCAGCAGTTATTCCAAGAACACTGAAGCTTTCTTT. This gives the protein CASSYSKNTEAFF.

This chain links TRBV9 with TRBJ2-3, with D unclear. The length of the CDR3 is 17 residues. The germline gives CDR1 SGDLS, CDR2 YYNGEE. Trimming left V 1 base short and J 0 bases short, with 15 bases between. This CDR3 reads CASSVKSSFSSTDTQYF. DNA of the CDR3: TGTGCCAGCAGCGTAAAATCGAGCTTTTCTAGCACAGATACGCAGTATTTT.

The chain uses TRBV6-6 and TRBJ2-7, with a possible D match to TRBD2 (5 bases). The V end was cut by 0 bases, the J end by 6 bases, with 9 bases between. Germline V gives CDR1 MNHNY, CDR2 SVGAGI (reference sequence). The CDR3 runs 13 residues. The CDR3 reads CASSYSRAAEQYF. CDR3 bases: TGTGCCAGCAGTTACTCGCGGGCGGCCGAGCAGTACTTC.